The 26 T cell receptor beta chains in this list originate from one sample, sequenced in a study of shared clonotypes between healthy human individuals (dated by TCRdb to 2018 to 2021). Library construction relied on the immunoSEQ multiplex PCR assay. Held by TCRdb, this immuneACCESS table contains in-frame sequences only and omits some clones. Under half of the omission traces to an unresolved V gene where checked; the cause of the rest is unknown. The sample table lists about 2.4 million clones, approximately 90% of them with a count of one. The top ten hold about 0.13% of the sample. The specimen was naive CD4+ T cells sorted from blood. The meaning of the sample's cell subset or site label: CD45RA+ positively selected. The receptors were sampled from a man in his late teens or twenties in good health.

This chain joins TRBV5-1 and TRBJ1-2; no definite D call. V was shortened by 0 bases and J by 5 bases, with 17 bases between the two germline ends. The CDR3 totals 16 residues. CDR1 and CDR2 from the germline V gene are SGHRS and YFSETQ. CDR3 DNA sequence: TGCGCCAGCAGCTTGGGGCCAGGAGGGCCGCGGTATGGCTACACCTTC. It is translated as CASSLGPGGPRYGYTF.

V and J are TRBV5-6 and TRBJ2-2; TRBD2 is a possible D gene (7 bases). Trimming removed 1 base from V and 5 bases from J, with 18 bases in between. The CDR3 spans 17 residues. Per germline, CDR1 SGHDT and CDR2 YYEEEE. Here the CDR3 reads CASSLRSGGRVTGELFF. CDR3 nucleotide sequence: TGTGCCAGCAGCTTGCGCTCGGGGGGCCGTGTGACCGGGGAGCTGTTTTTT.

This chain connects TRBV29-1 to TRBJ1-2; the D is unclear. Per the germline V gene, CDR1 is SQVTM and CDR2 is ANQGSEA. The CDR3 runs 11 residues. Between the trimmed V and J ends, which lost 3 bases and 1 base, there was a span of 3 bases. CDR3 region: CSVEGNYGYTF. CDR3 coding DNA: TGCAGCGTTGAGGGTAACTATGGCTACACCTTC.

The chain is built from TRBV25-1 and TRBJ1-2; D gene uncertain. The germline V and J ends were trimmed by 3 bases and 6 bases, with 17 bases remaining between them. CDR1 and CDR2 (germline): MGHDK, SYGVNS. This CDR3 contains 15 residues. CDR3 nucleotide sequence: TGTGCCAGCAGTGAGCATGGCGCGGGTACGGATGGCTACACCTTC. Amino acid sequence: CASSEHGAGTDGYTF.

The V call is TRBV15, the J call TRBJ1-2; the D is unclear. V was clipped by 0 bases and J by 8 bases, with 16 bases between them. Germline values: CDR1 LNHNV, CDR2 YYDKDF (reference sequence). The CDR3 spans 15 residues. The CDR3 loop is CATSRDGGDLAGYTF. In DNA, the CDR3 is TGTGCCACCAGCAGAGATGGCGGCGACCTGGCAGGCTACACCTTC.

This clone was found once. The chain has TRBV5-8 and TRBJ1-2; TRBD1 matches 7 bases. In germline, CDR1 is SGHTS, CDR2 YDEGEE. Unmatched junction bases numbered 11, after V lost 0 bases and J lost 0 bases. The CDR3 sequence is 18 residues long. The CDR3 region is CASSLALRLGQSNYGYTF. In nucleotides, the CDR3 is TGTGCCAGCAGCTTGGCCCTACGATTGGGACAGTCTAACTATGGCTACACCTTC.

The rearrangement links TRBV6-5 to TRBJ1-6, with D possibly being TRBD1 (6 bases). The V end was cut by 6 bases, the J end by 5 bases, with 11 bases between. CDR3 length: 14 amino acids. Germline V lookup: CDR1 MNHEY, CDR2 SVGAGI. DNA of the CDR3: TGTGCCAGCAGCTCCCACAGGGATAATTCACCCCTCCACTTT. Protein product: CASSSHRDNSPLHF.

Comment on this clone: Other DNA sequences of this sample code for an identical CDR3. The chain employs TRBV4-1 and TRBJ1-5, with 9 nucleotides matching TRBD1. The germline gives CDR1 MGHRA, CDR2 YSYEKL. The V and J ends lost 0 bases and 5 bases, in that order; junction bases with no gene match: 5. CDR3 length: 16 residues. The CDR3 is CASSQDPGQGYQPQHF. The CDR3, as DNA: TGCGCCAGCAGCCAAGATCCGGGACAGGGATATCAGCCCCAGCATTTT.

The CDR3 loop is CASSIESLAARVSGGREKLFF. The CDR3 DNA is TGTGCCAGTAGTATAGAGTCGCTCGCGGCACGAGTTAGTGGTGGGCGAGAAAAACTGTTTTTT. The rearrangement uses TRBV19 and TRBJ1-4, with no clear D. The CDR3 runs to 21 residues. V was shortened by 0 bases and J by 8 bases, with 31 bases between the two germline ends. Germline assignment: CDR1 LNHDA and CDR2 SQIVND (reference sequence).

J is TRBJ2-1 and V is TRBV6-4; D perhaps matches TRBD2 (6 bases). Deletions cut 7 bases from V and 8 bases from J, with 24 bases between. This CDR3 spans 16 amino acids. The V gene's germline CDR1 is MRHNA and CDR2 SNTAGT. In DNA, the CDR3 is TGTGCCAGCACTGGAGGGGATCGGGGTTACAGCCATGAGCAGTTCTTC. This sequence encodes CASTGGDRGYSHEQFF.

The rearrangement uses TRBV10-1 and TRBJ2-7, with D perhaps TRBD2 (5 bases). The CDR3 spans 12 residues. Germline V lookup: CDR1 WNHNN, CDR2 SYGVQD (reference sequence). Trimming pared 8 bases from V and 3 bases from J, leaving 11 bases between. In DNA, the CDR3 is TGCGCCAGCGACTCGGACTTCTACGAGCAGTACTTC. Residues: CASDSDFYEQYF.

The V and J genes are TRBV10-3 and TRBJ1-3; 7 nucleotides align to TRBD1. The CDR3 covers 17 residues. Germline lookup yields CDR1 ENHRY and CDR2 SYGVKD. The J segment lost 0 bases and the V segment lost 5 bases, leaving 10 bases of the junction unmatched. Here the CDR3 DNA reads TGTGCCATCAGTCCATTCGGGACAGACCTCTCTGGAAACACCATATATTTT. Its translation: CAISPFGTDLSGNTIYF.

The chain employs TRBV11-2 and TRBJ1-2; D is undetermined. The CDR3 runs to 13 residues. The germline V gene encodes CDR1 SGHAT and CDR2 FQNNGV. Deletions cut 0 bases from V and 8 bases from J, with 10 bases between. The CDR3: CASSLDLGGGYTF. CDR3 sequence (DNA): TGTGCCAGCAGCTTAGATTTGGGAGGGGGCTACACCTTC.

The chain couples TRBV27 to TRBJ2-3; TRBD2 matches 10 bases. The CDR3 runs 14 residues. The germline gives CDR1 MNHEY, CDR2 SMNVEV (reference sequence). Trimming removed 6 bases from V and 9 bases from J; junction bases left unmatched: 9. Written as DNA, the CDR3 is TGTGCCAGCAGCCGGGCGGTAGCGGGGGGAACGCAGTATTTT. This sequence encodes CASSRAVAGGTQYF.

The chain couples TRBV5-5 to TRBJ1-2; 7 bases map to TRBD1. In germline, CDR1 is SGHKS, CDR2 YYEKEE (reference sequence). Trimming took 7 bases from V and 7 from J; bases not matched to a gene: 13. This CDR3 comprises 14 residues. Here the CDR3 reads CASELGTGAFGYTF. CDR3 nucleotide sequence: TGTGCCAGCGAGCTTGGTACAGGGGCCTTTGGCTACACCTTC. The complete variable domain, with remaining parts taken from reference TRBV5-5 and TRBJ1-2, reads DAGVTQSPTHLIKTRGQQVTLRCSPISGHKSVSWYQQVLGQGPQFIFQYYEKEERGRGNFPDRFSARQFPNYSSELNVNALLLGDSALYLCASELGTGAFGYTFGSGTRLTVV.

Comment on this clone: Other nucleotide sequences from this sample produce the same CDR3. V gene TRBV7-2 combines with J gene TRBJ2-5, with D maybe TRBD1 (6 bases). V was trimmed by 1 base and J by 4 bases, leaving 10 bases between them. The CDR3 is made up of 14 amino acids. Per the germline V gene, CDR1 is SGHTA and CDR2 is FQGNSA. The CDR3 sequence is CASSLDRAVETQYF. CDR3 nucleotide sequence: TGTGCCAGCAGCTTAGACAGGGCAGTAGAGACCCAGTACTTC.

The V gene is TRBV6-5, the J gene TRBJ2-2; unclear D gene. Looked up from germline, CDR1 is MNHEY and CDR2 is SVGAGI. The CDR3 has 15 amino acids. Trimming removed 5 bases from V and 2 bases from J, with 12 bases in between. CDR3 bases: TGTGCCAGCAGTGGATCCCTAGGAAACACCGGGGAGCTGTTTTTT. Translating it yields CASSGSLGNTGELFF.

The chain is built from TRBV11-2 and TRBJ2-3, with a possible D match to TRBD2 (5 bases). CDR3 length: 19 residues. Germline V CDR1 and CDR2: SGHAT, FQNNGV. The V end lost 0 bases, the J end lost 0 bases, and 19 bases lay between the germline ends. CDR3: CASSLDRRRAETSTDTQYF. The CDR3 nucleotides are TGTGCCAGCAGCTTAGATCGGAGGCGAGCGGAGACCAGCACAGATACGCAGTATTTT.

The chain combines TRBV2 with TRBJ2-1, with no clear D. The CDR3 sequence is 13 residues long. With 1 base removed from V and 9 bases from J, the gap between germline ends came to 10 bases. Per the germline V gene, CDR1 is SNHLY and CDR2 is FYNNEI. The chain's CDR3 is CASSEGIRGEQFF. The CDR3 region has the DNA TGTGCCAGCAGTGAAGGGATAAGAGGTGAGCAGTTCTTC. The variable domain in full, with the rest retrieved from reference TRBV2 and TRBJ2-1, is EPEVTQTPSHQVTQMGQEVILRCVPISNHLYFYWYRQILGQKVEFLVSFYNNEISEKSEIFDDQFSVERPDGSNFTLKIRSTKLEDSAMYFCASSEGIRGEQFFGPGTRLTVL.

Regarding this clone: At the DNA level, this CDR3 is encoded by other sequences in the same sample as well. J is TRBJ2-5 and V is TRBV5-1; D not certain. The V end was cut by 4 bases, the J end by 2 bases, with 9 bases between. The CDR3 runs to 13 residues. Germline V gene sequence: CDR1 SGHRS, CDR2 YFSETQ. The CDR3 coding sequence is TGCGCCAGCAGCCCCTCGGGTCAAGAGACCCAGTACTTC. This gives the protein CASSPSGQETQYF.

The chain links TRBV19 to TRBJ1-6; the D gene is possibly TRBD1 (6 bases). CDR3 length: 16 residues. CDR1 LNHDA and CDR2 SQIVND come from the germline V gene (reference sequence). The ends were cut back, 4 bases at V and 0 bases at J, with 10 bases in the middle. In DNA, the CDR3 is TGTGCCAGTAGTACCAGGGGCGGCTCCTATAATTCACCCCTCCACTTT. Protein: CASSTRGGSYNSPLHF.

In regard to this clone: Other DNA sequences in the same sample also yield this CDR3. The rearrangement uses TRBV6-1 and TRBJ1-4; D is unresolved. Germline V gene sequence: CDR1 MNHNS, CDR2 SASEGT. This CDR3 has 15 residues. Trimming stripped 3 bases from V and 5 bases from J, with 13 bases between. This chain's CDR3 is CASSEGGGRNEKLFF. In DNA, the CDR3 is TGTGCCAGCAGTGAGGGCGGAGGGCGGAATGAAAAACTGTTTTTT.

V gene TRBV5-5 combines with J gene TRBJ2-2; TRBD2 matches 7 bases. This CDR3 has 16 residues. The V gene end was trimmed by 1 base and the J gene end by 1 base; junction bases not matched to a gene: 4. Germline V gene data show CDR1 as SGHKS and CDR2 as YYEKEE (reference sequence). The CDR3 protein is CASSLSSSGNTGELFF. In DNA, the CDR3 is TGTGCCAGCAGCTTGTCGTCTAGCGGGAACACCGGGGAGCTGTTTTTT. Based on the CDR3 plus reference TRBV5-5 and TRBJ2-2, the full variable domain is DAGVTQSPTHLIKTRGQQVTLRCSPISGHKSVSWYQQVLGQGPQFIFQYYEKEERGRGNFPDRFSARQFPNYSSELNVNALLLGDSALYLCASSLSSSGNTGELFFGEGSRLTVL.

The V gene is TRBV19, the J gene TRBJ1-4; TRBD1 agrees at 8 bases. The CDR3 covers 14 residues. In germline, CDR1 is LNHDA, CDR2 SQIVND (reference sequence). J gave up 8 bases and V 5 bases, and 7 bases lay outside the gene matches. CDR3 coding DNA: TGTGCCAGTAGTGACAGGGGACGGAACGAAAAACTGTTTTTT. This encodes CASSDRGRNEKLFF.

The chain is built from TRBV7-3 and TRBJ2-1; 8 bases fit TRBD2. V gave up 2 bases and J gave up 6 bases; unmatched junction bases: 6. Germline V CDR1 and CDR2: SGHTA, FQGTGA. This CDR3 contains 15 residues. Here the CDR3 reads CASSLGTSGVNEQFF. CDR3 nucleotides: TGTGCCAGCAGCTTAGGGACTAGTGGGGTCAATGAGCAGTTCTTC.

A note on this clone: Other DNA sequences in this specimen translate into the identical CDR3. V usage is TRBV25-1 and J usage is TRBJ1-3; 8 positions match TRBD1. The CDR3 consists of 14 residues. Germline trimming cut 6 bases from V and 2 bases from J; bases unmatched to any gene: 3. From germline, CDR1 is MGHDK and CDR2 SYGVNS. CDR3 bases: TGTGCCAGCAGAGCGACAGGGGCTGGAAACACCATATATTTT. Its translation: CASRATGAGNTIYF.